The TCR beta chain under discussion was sequenced for a study of chemoradiotherapy in HPV16-positive cancers (dated by TCRdb to 2022 to 2024). Notes on the research overall: Candidate HPV-specific T-cell clones and common TCR motifs were defined through functional T-cell assays on cells from two HPV16-positive patients. The study set out to ask whether T-cell immunity against the HPV oncoproteins E6 and E7 changes over the course of chemoradiotherapy and whether that immunity affects survival. TCR repertoires from 86 patients with HPV-related cancers were then used to track the candidate HPV-specific TCRs and motifs. Summary of the overall study and its limitations: The functional definition of HPV-specific T cells was derived from only a couple of HPV16-positive patients, and the survival association was reported for HPV16-positive patients. Improved recurrence-free survival in HPV16-positive patients was associated with expansion of HPV-responsive T cells during chemoradiotherapy. Expansion of candidate HPV-specific clones and E7-related TCR motifs was observed in the tumor microenvironment during treatment, whereas no such expansion was observed for non-HPV-specific T cells.

As to this clone: Its antigen has not been determined. Nothing much larger sits one base from this clone, and base qualities are not available.

Repertoires were sampled repeatedly over the course of chemoradiotherapy, so clonal expansion could be followed in the tumor microenvironment. The library was produced with the immunoSEQ multiplex PCR assay. Entries here come from immuneACCESS through TCRdb and include only in-frame sequences with V and J called. Some clones fail to appear in such tables; in the studies checked, an unresolved V gene covers under half of the shortfall, and the cause of the remainder is unknown. The sample table lists more than 15,000 clones, approximately 75% of them with a count of one. The ten largest clones take up roughly 9.7% of the sample. Collection of the sample occurred from a patient who underwent chemoradiotherapy. The sequence was obtained from a human donor with HPV-associated anogenital cancer.

The CDR3 protein: CASSENGQETQYF. The DNA is as follows: TGTGCCAGCAGTGAAAACGGGCAAGAGACCCAGTACTTC. The chain uses TRBV5-4 and TRBJ2-5; the D gene remains uncertain. V loses 5 bases, J loses 2 bases, and the germline ends lie 10 bases apart. From the germline V gene (reference sequence), CDR1 is SGHNT and CDR2 is YYREEE. The CDR3 measures 13 amino acids from cysteine to phenylalanine. The kept DNA is CDR3 alone, 39 bases in frame from the first base.